The 3 T cell receptor beta chains below come from one sample, sequenced in a study of T cells after yellow fever vaccination. TCRdb recomputed calls from the 5' RACE reads with MiXCR, one row per CDR3 protein. The data hold some 390,000 distinct CDR3 sequences, with around 19% observed a single time. Specimen: PBMCs, collected before the yellow fever booster vaccination. These receptors were taken from a man aged 18-30 years who received the YFV17D yellow fever vaccine.

This clonotype was counted a few times. The CDR3 reads CASSHKKQRHRRIYEQYV. The CDR3 DNA reads TGCGCCAGCAGTCATAAAAAACAGCGGCACCGCCGAATCTACGAGCAGTACGTC. The J gene is TRBJ2-7, the V gene TRBV23-1; possibly TRBD2 for D (5 bases). TRBV23-1 is labeled an ORF, and its function is uncertain. The CDR3 runs 18 residues. The V and J ends lost 3 bases and 3 bases respectively, with 24 bases between them.

There are a few counts of this clonotype. The CDR3 DNA follows: TGTGCCAGCAGCTTAGTTGGTGACAATCAGCCCCAGCATTTT. It translates to CASSLVGDNQPQHF. The chain links TRBV7-2 to TRBJ1-5; unclear D gene. V lost 1 base and J lost 3, with 7 bases in between. The CDR3 loop spans 14 amino acids. Germline V gene lookup returns CDR1 SGHTA and CDR2 FQGNSA.

This clonotype was seen more than once but under ten times. The V call is TRBV24-1, the J call TRBJ2-1, with D unclear. Trimming removed 3 bases at V and 6 bases at J, with 5 bases between. CDR1 and CDR2 (germline): KGHDR, SFDVKD. The CDR3 totals 12 residues. The CDR3 loop is CATSDPLNEQFF. The DNA of the CDR3 is TGTGCCACCAGTGATCCCCTCAATGAGCAGTTCTTC.